This T cell receptor (beta chain) is from a study of blood T cell repertoires in COVID-19. Study-level background: Acute and convalescent COVID-19 samples came from the United States, Italy and Spain. Sample material is recorded as cDNA or gDNA derived from T cells, B-cell-depleted T cells, or PBMCs.

The CDR3 has 16 amino acids. Germline CDR1 and CDR2: SGHDT and YYEEEE. V was clipped by 4 bases and J by 2 bases, with 16 bases between them. Original processing methods: Nucleated cell counts were estimated from reference gene primer amplification. Repertoires were generated with immunoSEQ multiplex PCR, while TCRdb's copy carries only in-frame clones and drops some. V, J and clone size reflect that table, while D and trimming were determined from the DNA. The sample includes 150,000 to 200,000 clones, 83% of them seen just once. Participant reports of clinical history set cohort assignment. Only one count was recorded for this clone.

The source of this sequence is a woman between 45 and 60 years old who had recovered from COVID-19. Sequencing was carried out using PBMCs or T cells enriched from blood (not recorded which). This chain connects TRBV5-6 to TRBJ1-3; D call uncertain. The CDR3 coding sequence is TGTGCCAGCAGCCTTACGCTCGGGAACCCTGGAAACACCATATATTTT. Protein sequence: CASSLTLGNPGNTIYF. Drawing the rest from reference TRBV5-6 and TRBJ1-3, the complete variable domain is DAGVTQSPTHLIKTRGQQVTLRCSPKSGHDTVSWYQQALGQGPQFIFQYYEEEERQRGNFPDRFSGHQFPNYSSELNVNALLLGDSALYLCASSLTLGNPGNTIYFGEGSWLTVV.